This entry features one T cell receptor (beta chain) sequence. The antigen is undetermined. Here immunoSEQ multiplex PCR was the method, and the copy in TCRdb shows in-frame clones only, minus some. This table holds more than 6,500 clones, 55% to 70% found once. J was trimmed by 7 bases and V by 1 base; bases with no gene match: 17. The CDR3 contains 19 residues. CDR1 and CDR2 (germline): SGHDT, YYEEEE. These data come from a study of T cells in tumors after PD-1 blockade. Whole-study context: Patients had no prior checkpoint blockade, systemic immunosuppressants, or anti-cancer therapy within 4 weeks. Daily vismodegib 150 mg continued in a subset of anti-PD-1-treated patients.

Study observations and caveats: Blood contained about 45% of the tumor's TCR clonotypes.

The TCR sequence derives from a human donor with basal cell carcinoma. Sequences were derived from tumor tissue, sampled after anti-PD-1 treatment. This rearrangement joins TRBV5-6 to TRBJ2-2, with TRBD2 matching over 9 bases. CDR3 in DNA: TGTGCCAGCAGCTTGTACGGGGGCGAGCGGGAGGTTTTAATCGGGGAGCTGTTTTTT. Protein: CASSLYGGEREVLIGELFF.